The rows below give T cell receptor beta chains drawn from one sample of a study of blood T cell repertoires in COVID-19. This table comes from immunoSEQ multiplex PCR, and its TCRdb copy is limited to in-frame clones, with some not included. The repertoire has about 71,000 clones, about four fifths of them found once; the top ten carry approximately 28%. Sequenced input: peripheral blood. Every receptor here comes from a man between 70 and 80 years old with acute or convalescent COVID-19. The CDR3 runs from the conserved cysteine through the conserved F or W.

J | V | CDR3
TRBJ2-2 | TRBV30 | CAWRQGSNTGELFF
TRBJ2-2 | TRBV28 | CASSPPHNGAGELFF
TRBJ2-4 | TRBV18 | CASCINEESIQYF
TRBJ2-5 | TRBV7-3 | CASSAWDNQETQYF
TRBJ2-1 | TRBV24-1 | CATSDGLYNEQFF
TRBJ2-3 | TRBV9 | CASSVNRGTDTQYF
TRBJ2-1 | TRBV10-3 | CAITPGLAKEQFF
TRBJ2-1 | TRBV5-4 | CASSFTSSFVDEQFF
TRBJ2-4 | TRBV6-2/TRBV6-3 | CASSPLAGIGNIQYF
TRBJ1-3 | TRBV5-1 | CASSPGSVSSGNTIYF
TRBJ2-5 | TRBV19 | CASSILPTPGQQETQYF
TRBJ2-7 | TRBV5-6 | CASRLTGGPSYEQYF
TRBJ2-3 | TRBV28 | CASSSPGQSTDTQYF
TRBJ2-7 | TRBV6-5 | CASSYLGQAGYEQYF
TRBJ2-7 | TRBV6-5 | CASSRLAETYEQYF
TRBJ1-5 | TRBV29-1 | CSVEMAGDQPQHF
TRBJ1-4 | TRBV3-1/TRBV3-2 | CASSREGLLREKLFF
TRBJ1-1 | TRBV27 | CASSGGGSVNTEAFF
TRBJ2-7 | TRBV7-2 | CASSLEGSARRYEQYF
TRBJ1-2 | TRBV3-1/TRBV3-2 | CASSPGQPYGYTF
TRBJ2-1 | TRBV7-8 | CASSRRQGDGNEQFF
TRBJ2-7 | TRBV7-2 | CASSLKSSGSNEQYF
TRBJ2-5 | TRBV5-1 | CASSPGGLQETQYF
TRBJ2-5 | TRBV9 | CASSASVLLQETQYF
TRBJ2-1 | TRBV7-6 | CASSLDRDDEQFF
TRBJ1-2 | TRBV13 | CASSLAGPNGYTF
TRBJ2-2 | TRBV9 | CASSVESGNTGELFF
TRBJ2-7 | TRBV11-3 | CASSLGAPGLADEQYF
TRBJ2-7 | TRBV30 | CAWSVLTAGFAGGKEQYF
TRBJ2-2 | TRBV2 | CASKAREGRFTGELFF
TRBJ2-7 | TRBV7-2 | CASSLEGQGMGEQYF
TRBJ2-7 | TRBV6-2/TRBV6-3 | CASSLAPGDEQYF
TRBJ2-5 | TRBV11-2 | CASSLTDSQYF
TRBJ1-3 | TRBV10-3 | CAISLSGGSGNTIYF
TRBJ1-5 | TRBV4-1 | CASSPGGGLSNQPQHF
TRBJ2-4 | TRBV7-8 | CASSLNSKNIQYF
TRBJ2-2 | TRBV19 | CASQPVLSGGPRSNTGELFF
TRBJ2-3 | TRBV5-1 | CASSLVLLAGGFTDTQYF
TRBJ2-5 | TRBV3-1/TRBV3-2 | CASSQEGQGGETQYF
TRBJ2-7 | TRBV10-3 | CAISQGVGYEQYF
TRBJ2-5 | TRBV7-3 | CASSLSAGGAGAQYF
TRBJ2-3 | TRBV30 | CAWSNRGRISDTQYF
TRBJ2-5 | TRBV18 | CASSPSAGGPQETQYF
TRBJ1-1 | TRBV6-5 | CASSLRGQGGREAFF
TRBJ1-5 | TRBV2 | CASSADRSNQPQHF
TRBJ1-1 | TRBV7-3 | CASSLTPQGQVAFF
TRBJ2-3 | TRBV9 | CASSVGTSDYTDTQYF
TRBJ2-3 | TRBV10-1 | CASSVTTTDTQYF
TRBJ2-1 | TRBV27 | CASSLREGAKQFF
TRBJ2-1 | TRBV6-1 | CASSEGGGTFYNEQFF
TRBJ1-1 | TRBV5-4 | CASSLGENLMNTEAFF
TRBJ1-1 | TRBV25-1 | CASSVDRGLSTEAFF
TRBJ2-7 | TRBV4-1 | CASSARSGVEYEQYF
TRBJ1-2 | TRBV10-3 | CAIGQYGYTF
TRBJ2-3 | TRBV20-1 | CSASTGTSNPDTQYF